The 14 T cell receptor beta chains below come from one sample, sequenced in a study of beta chain features in type 1 diabetes. Sequencing targeted expressed TCRB transcripts, as all isolated RNA had been reverse transcribed. Sequencing was performed with immunoSEQ multiplex PCR; in TCRdb, only in-frame clones are kept and a portion is missing. The repertoire holds under 450,000 clones, with about 15% as singletons. Sequenced sample: naive CD4+ T cells from blood. Receptor source: a young man in good health.

This chain connects TRBV7-2 to TRBJ1-1; TRBD1 might be the D (5 bases). Germline V lookup: CDR1 SGHTA, CDR2 FQGNSA. The CDR3 consists of 13 residues. Trimming pared 6 bases from V and 3 bases from J, leaving 11 bases between. The CDR3 DNA reads as TGTGCCAGCAGATTCGACAGTTACACTGAAGCTTTCTTT. Translating gives CASRFDSYTEAFF.

The gene calls are TRBV15 and TRBJ1-6; D gene ambiguous. The germline V gene has CDR1 LNHNV and CDR2 YYDKDF (reference sequence). V was shortened by 6 bases and J by 6 bases, with 9 bases between the two germline ends. This CDR3 spans 13 amino acids. The CDR3 loop reads CATRRAPNSPLHF. The CDR3 region has the DNA TGTGCCACCAGAAGGGCCCCTAATTCACCCCTCCACTTT.

The V call is TRBV4-3, the J call TRBJ2-1; D may correspond to TRBD1 or TRBD2 (5 bases each). The CDR3 sequence is 14 residues long. Trimming removed 3 bases from V and 5 bases from J, with 11 bases in between. In germline, CDR1 is LGHNA, CDR2 YSLEER. The CDR3 nucleotides are TGCGCCAGCAGCCAGGGGACCTTAAACAATGAGCAGTTCTTC. Amino acids: CASSQGTLNNEQFF.

In its sample, this clone was seen a few times. This chain joins TRBV7-2 and TRBJ1-1, with D uncertain. CDR1 is SGHTA, CDR2 FQGNSA, per germline. Between the trimmed V and J ends, which lost 5 bases and 1 base, there was a span of 11 bases. The length of the CDR3 is 14 residues. The CDR3 spells CASSPIHQNTEAFF. The CDR3 nucleotides read TGTGCCAGCAGCCCAATTCATCAGAACACTGAAGCTTTCTTT.

This rearrangement joins TRBV29-1 to TRBJ1-4, with D perhaps matching TRBD1 (6 bases). This CDR3 comprises 13 residues. Germline lookup yields CDR1 SQVTM and CDR2 ANQGSEA. Trimming shortened V by 4 bases and J by 6 bases, and 12 bases separated the two germline ends. The CDR3 sequence is CSVAPSGDEKLFF. The CDR3 nucleotides are TGCAGCGTTGCGCCTTCAGGGGATGAAAAACTGTTTTTT.

The rearrangement uses TRBV30 and TRBJ2-3, with TRBD1 as a possible D gene (6 bases). This CDR3 has 13 residues. Germline CDR1 GTSNPN, CDR2 SVGIG (reference sequence). The V end was cut by 8 bases, the J end by 2 bases, with 14 bases between. Here the CDR3 reads CARAGDYTDTQYF. The CDR3 bases are TGTGCCAGAGCAGGGGATTACACAGATACGCAGTATTTT.

This chain links TRBV7-2 with TRBJ1-2; the match to TRBD1 covers 10 bases. Germline trimming cut 5 bases from V and 7 bases from J; bases unmatched to any gene: 4. The V gene's germline CDR1 is SGHTA and CDR2 FQGNSA. The length of the CDR3 is 13 residues. CDR3: CASSRQGAGGYTF. As DNA, the CDR3 is TGTGCCAGCAGCCGACAGGGGGCCGGTGGCTACACCTTC.

The V call is TRBV7-9, the J call TRBJ2-1; TRBD2 is a possible D gene (5 bases). Looked up from germline, CDR1 is SEHNR and CDR2 is FQNEAQ (reference sequence). This CDR3 contains 13 residues. Trimming shortened V by 0 bases and J by 9 bases, and 9 bases separated the two germline ends. CDR3: CASSLAGEAEQFF. The CDR3 DNA sequence: TGTGCCAGCAGCTTAGCGGGAGAGGCTGAGCAGTTCTTC.

This clone has only a few counts. The rearrangement links TRBV18 to TRBJ2-7; 12 bases line up with TRBD1. Germline CDR1 is KGHSH and CDR2 is LQKENI. The CDR3 runs 15 residues. Trimming removed 3 bases from V and 5 bases from J; junction bases left unmatched: 5. CDR3 amino acids: CASSPSGTGGNEQYF. The CDR3 coding sequence is TGTGCCAGCTCACCTTCCGGGACAGGGGGCAACGAGCAGTACTTC.

This clone has only a few counts. This sequence joins TRBV19 and TRBJ2-6; the D gene is possibly TRBD1 (6 bases). Per germline, CDR1 LNHDA and CDR2 SQIVND (reference sequence). The CDR3 extends over 14 amino acids. V lost 11 bases to trimming and J lost 0 bases, with 11 bases between them. The CDR3 DNA is TGTGCCGCGAGGGACATCTCTGGGGCCAACGTCCTGACTTTC. Amino acids: CAARDISGANVLTF.

The chain joins TRBV29-1 to TRBJ1-2; 11 nucleotides agree with TRBD1. V trimming: 6 bases; J trimming: 4 bases; junction bases outside the gene matches: 4. CDR3 length: 13 residues. Germline V lookup: CDR1 SQVTM, CDR2 ANQGSEA. CDR3 loop: CSVTGTGGYGYTF. Written as DNA, the CDR3 is TGCAGCGTCACCGGGACAGGGGGCTATGGCTACACCTTC. Filled out from reference TRBV29-1 and TRBJ1-2, the complete variable domain reads SAVISQKPSRDICQRGTSLTIQCQVDSQVTMMFWYRQQPGQSLTLIATANQGSEATYESGFVIDKFPISRPNLTFSTLTVSNMSPEDSSIYLCSVTGTGGYGYTFGSGTRLTVV.

This rearrangement joins TRBV7-3 to TRBJ2-1; 8 nucleotides line up with TRBD2. Trimming at V came to 7 bases and at J to 2 bases, leaving 10 bases not matched to a gene. The CDR3 contains 16 residues. The germline gives CDR1 SGHTA, CDR2 FQGTGA. CDR3 sequence (DNA): TGTGCCAGCATCTCAGGAGCGGGAGACACCTACAATGAGCAGTTCTTC. This codes for CASISGAGDTYNEQFF.

V is TRBV11-2 and J is TRBJ2-4, with a weak D call TRBD1 (6 bases). The germline V gene encodes CDR1 SGHAT and CDR2 FQNNGV. With 3 bases removed from V and 6 bases from J, the gap between germline ends came to 9 bases. The CDR3 has 13 residues. The CDR3 DNA is TGTGCCAGCAGCTTTCAGGGGATAAACATTCAGTACTTC. Its translation is CASSFQGINIQYF.

This clone has more than one count but fewer than ten. This specimen includes other DNA sequences encoding the same CDR3. The chain is built from TRBV5-1 and TRBJ2-6, with a tentative D call TRBD1 (5 bases). V lost 1 base, J lost 4 bases, and 9 bases lay in between. Germline loops: CDR1 SGHRS, CDR2 YFSETQ. The CDR3 runs 15 residues. The CDR3 nucleotides read TGCGCCAGCAGCTTGTCTGGGGCCGGGGCCAACGTCCTGACTTTC. Encoded protein: CASSLSGAGANVLTF.